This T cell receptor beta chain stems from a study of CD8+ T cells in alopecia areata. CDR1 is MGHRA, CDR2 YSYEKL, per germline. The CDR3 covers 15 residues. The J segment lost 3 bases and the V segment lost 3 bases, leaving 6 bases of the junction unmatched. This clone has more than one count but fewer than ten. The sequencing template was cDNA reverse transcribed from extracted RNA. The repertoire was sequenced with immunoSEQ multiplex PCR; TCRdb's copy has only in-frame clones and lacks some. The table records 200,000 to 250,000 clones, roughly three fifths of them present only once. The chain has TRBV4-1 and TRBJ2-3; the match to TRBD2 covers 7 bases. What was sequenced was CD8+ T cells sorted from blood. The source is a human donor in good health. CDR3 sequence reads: CASSHPSGGTDTQYF. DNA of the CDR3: TGCGCCAGCAGCCACCCCTCGGGGGGAACAGATACGCAGTATTTT.